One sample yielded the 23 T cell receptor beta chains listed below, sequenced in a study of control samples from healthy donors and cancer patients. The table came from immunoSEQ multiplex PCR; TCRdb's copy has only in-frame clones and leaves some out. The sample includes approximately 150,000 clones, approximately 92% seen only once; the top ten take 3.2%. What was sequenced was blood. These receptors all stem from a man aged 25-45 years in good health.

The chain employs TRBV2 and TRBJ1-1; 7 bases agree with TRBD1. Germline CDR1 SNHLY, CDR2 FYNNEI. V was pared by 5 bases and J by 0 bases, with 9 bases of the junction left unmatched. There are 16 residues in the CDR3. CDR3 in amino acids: CASSRGLPSLNTEAFF. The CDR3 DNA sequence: TGTGCCAGCAGTAGGGGGCTCCCGTCCTTGAACACTGAAGCTTTCTTT.

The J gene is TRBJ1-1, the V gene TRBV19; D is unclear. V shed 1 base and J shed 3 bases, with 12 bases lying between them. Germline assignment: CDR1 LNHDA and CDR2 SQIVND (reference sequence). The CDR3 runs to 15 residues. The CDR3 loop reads CASSIVGFRDTEAFF. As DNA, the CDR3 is TGTGCCAGTAGTATAGTCGGGTTTAGGGACACTGAAGCTTTCTTT. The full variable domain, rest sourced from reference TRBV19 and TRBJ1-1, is DGGITQSPKYLFRKEGQNVTLSCEQNLNHDAMYWYRQDPGQGLRLIYYSQIVNDFQKGDIAEGYSVSREKKESFPLTVTSAQKNPTAFYLCASSIVGFRDTEAFFGQGTRLTVV.

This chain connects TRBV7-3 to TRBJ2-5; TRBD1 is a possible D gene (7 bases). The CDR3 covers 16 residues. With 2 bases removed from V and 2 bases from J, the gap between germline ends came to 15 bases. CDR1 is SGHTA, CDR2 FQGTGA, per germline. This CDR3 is CASSLSAGQRQETQYF. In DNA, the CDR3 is TGTGCCAGCAGCTTATCCGCGGGACAGCGACAAGAGACCCAGTACTTC.

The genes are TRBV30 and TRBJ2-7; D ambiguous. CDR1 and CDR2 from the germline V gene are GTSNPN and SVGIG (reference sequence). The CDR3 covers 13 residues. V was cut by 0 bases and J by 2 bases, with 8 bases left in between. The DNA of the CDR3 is TGTGCCTGGAGTGTAGGCAAGGCCTACGAGCAGTACTTC. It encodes CAWSVGKAYEQYF.

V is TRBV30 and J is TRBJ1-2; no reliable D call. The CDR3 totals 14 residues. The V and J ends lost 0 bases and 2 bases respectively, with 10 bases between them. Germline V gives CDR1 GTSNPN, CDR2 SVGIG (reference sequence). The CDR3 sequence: CAWSVRGPNYGYTF. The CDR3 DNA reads TGTGCCTGGAGTGTACGAGGACCGAACTATGGCTACACCTTC.

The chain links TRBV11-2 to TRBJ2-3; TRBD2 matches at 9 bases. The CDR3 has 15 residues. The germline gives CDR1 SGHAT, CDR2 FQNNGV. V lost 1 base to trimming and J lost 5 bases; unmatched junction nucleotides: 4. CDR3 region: CASSLARGGGDTQYF. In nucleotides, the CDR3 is TGTGCCAGCAGCTTAGCGCGGGGGGGCGGAGATACGCAGTATTTT.

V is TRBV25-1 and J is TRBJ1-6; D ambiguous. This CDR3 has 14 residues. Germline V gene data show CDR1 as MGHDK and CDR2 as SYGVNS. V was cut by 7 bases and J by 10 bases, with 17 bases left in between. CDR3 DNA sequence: TGTGCCAGCACCCCCAGGTCGGATGGCTCACCCCTCCACTTT. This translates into CASTPRSDGSPLHF.

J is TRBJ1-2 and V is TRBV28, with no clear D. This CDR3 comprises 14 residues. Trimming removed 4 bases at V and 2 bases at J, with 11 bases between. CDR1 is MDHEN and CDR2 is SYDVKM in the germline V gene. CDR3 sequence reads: CASSSTDGNYGYTF. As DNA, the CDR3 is TGTGCCAGCAGTTCCACAGACGGGAACTATGGCTACACCTTC.

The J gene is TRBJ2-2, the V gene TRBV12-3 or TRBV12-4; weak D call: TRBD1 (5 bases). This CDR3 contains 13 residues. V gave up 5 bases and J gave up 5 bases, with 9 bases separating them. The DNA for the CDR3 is TGTGCCAGCAGTCACCAGGGAACCGGGGAGCTGTTTTTT. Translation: CASSHQGTGELFF.

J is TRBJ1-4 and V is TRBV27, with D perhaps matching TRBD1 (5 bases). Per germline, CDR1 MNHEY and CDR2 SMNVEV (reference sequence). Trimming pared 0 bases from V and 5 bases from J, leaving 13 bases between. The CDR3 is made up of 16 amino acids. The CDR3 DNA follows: TGTGCCAGCAGTTTATCGAACTTTTACAGGAATGAAAAACTGTTTTTT. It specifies CASSLSNFYRNEKLFF.

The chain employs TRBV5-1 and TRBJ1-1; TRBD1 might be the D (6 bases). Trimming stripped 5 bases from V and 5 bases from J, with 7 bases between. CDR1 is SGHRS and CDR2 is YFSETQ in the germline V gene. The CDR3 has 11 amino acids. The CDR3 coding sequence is TGCGCCAGCAGGCAGGGGACTGAAGCTTTCTTT. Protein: CASRQGTEAFF.

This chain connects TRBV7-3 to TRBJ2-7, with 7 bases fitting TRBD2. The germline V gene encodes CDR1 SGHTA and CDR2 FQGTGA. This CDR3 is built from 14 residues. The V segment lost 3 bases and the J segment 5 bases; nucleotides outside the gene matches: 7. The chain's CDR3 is CASSLGRGSNEQYF. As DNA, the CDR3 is TGTGCCAGCAGCTTGGGGCGGGGGAGCAACGAGCAGTACTTC.

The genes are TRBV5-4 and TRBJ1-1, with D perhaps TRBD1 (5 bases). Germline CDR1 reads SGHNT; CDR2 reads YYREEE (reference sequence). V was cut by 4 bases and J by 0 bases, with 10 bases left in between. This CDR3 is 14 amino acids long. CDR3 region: CASSGGPVNTEAFF. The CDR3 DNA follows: TGTGCCAGCAGCGGGGGACCAGTGAACACTGAAGCTTTCTTT.

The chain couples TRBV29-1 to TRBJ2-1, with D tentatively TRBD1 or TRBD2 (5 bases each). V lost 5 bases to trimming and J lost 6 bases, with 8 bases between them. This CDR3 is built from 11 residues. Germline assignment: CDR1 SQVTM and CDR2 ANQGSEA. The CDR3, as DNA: TGCAGCGTTAACGGGGCCAATGAGCAGTTCTTC. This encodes CSVNGANEQFF.

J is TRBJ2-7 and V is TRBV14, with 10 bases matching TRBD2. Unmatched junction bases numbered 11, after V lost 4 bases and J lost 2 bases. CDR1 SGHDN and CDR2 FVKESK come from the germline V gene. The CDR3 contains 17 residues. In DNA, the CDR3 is TGTGCCAGCAGCCGCATAGCGGGGGGCTCAACCGCCTACGAGCAGTACTTC. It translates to CASSRIAGGSTAYEQYF.

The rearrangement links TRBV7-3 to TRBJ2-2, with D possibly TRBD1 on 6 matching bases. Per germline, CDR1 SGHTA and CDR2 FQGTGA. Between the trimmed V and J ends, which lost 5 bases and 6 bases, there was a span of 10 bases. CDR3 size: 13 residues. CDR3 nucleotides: TGTGCCAGCAGCATTGGACAGCCCGGGGAGCTGTTTTTT. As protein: CASSIGQPGELFF.

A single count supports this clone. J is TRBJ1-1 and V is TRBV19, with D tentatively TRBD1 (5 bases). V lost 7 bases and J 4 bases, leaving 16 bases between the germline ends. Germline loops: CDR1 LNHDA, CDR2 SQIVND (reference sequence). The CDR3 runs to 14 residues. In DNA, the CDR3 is TGTGCCAGTACCCACGCAGGGTCGAGCACTGAAGCTTTCTTT. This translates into CASTHAGSSTEAFF.

CDR3 sequence (DNA): TGTGCCAGCAGCGGGGCTCCAGCGTCTGAAAAACTGTTTTTT. This gives the protein CASSGAPASEKLFF. The chain joins TRBV28 to TRBJ1-4; D possibly corresponds to TRBD1 (5 bases). The V gene lost 6 bases and the J gene lost 7 bases, with 15 bases spanning the gap. The CDR3 has 14 residues. From germline, CDR1 is MDHEN and CDR2 SYDVKM.

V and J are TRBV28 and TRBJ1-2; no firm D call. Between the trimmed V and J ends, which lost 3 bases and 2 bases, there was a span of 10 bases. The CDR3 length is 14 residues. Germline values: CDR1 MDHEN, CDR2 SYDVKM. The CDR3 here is CASSFIGQNYGYTF. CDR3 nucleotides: TGTGCCAGCAGTTTTATAGGCCAGAACTATGGCTACACCTTC.

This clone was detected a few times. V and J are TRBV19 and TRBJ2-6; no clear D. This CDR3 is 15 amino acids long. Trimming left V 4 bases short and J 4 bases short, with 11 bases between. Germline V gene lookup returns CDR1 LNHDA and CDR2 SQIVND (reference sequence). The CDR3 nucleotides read TGTGCCAGTAGTACCCTCTCTCTGGGGGCCAACGTCCTGACTTTC. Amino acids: CASSTLSLGANVLTF.

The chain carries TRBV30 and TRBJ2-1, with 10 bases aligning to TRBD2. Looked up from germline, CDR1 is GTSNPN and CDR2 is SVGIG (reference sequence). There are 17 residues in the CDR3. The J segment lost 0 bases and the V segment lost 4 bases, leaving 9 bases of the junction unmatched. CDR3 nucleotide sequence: TGTGCCTGGACCCTAGCGGGGGCTCCTTCCTCCTACAATGAGCAGTTCTTC. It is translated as CAWTLAGAPSSYNEQFF.

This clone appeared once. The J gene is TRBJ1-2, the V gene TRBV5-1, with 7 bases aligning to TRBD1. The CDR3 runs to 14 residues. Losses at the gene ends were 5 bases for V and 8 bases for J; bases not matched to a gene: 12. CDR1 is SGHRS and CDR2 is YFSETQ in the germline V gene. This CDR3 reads CASRVSGGRQGYTF. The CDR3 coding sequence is TGCGCCAGCAGGGTTTCAGGGGGGAGGCAAGGCTACACCTTC.

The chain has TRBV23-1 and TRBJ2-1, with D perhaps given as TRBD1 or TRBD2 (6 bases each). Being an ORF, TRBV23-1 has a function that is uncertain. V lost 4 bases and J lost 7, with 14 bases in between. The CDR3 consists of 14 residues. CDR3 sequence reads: CASSLEGGLNEQFF. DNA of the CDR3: TGCGCCAGCAGTCTAGAAGGGGGGCTGAATGAGCAGTTCTTC.